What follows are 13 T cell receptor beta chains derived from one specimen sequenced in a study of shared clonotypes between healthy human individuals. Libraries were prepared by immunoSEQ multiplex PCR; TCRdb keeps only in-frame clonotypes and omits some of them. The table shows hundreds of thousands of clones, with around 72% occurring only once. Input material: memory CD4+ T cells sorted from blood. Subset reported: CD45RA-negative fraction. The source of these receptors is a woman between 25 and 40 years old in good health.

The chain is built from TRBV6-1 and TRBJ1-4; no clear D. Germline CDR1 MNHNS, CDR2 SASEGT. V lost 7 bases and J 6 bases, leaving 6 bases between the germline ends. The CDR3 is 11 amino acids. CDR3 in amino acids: CASTTHEKLFF. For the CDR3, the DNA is TGTGCCAGCACCACCCATGAAAAACTGTTTTTT.

The CDR3 nucleotides are TGTGCCAGCAGTAGACTAGCGGGAAGTAGAAATACGCAGTATTTT. As protein: CASSRLAGSRNTQYF. V is TRBV28 and J is TRBJ2-3; 11 bases fit TRBD2. Germline trimming cut 5 bases from V and 7 bases from J; bases unmatched to any gene: 8. The CDR3 runs 15 residues. Germline V gives CDR1 MDHEN, CDR2 SYDVKM.

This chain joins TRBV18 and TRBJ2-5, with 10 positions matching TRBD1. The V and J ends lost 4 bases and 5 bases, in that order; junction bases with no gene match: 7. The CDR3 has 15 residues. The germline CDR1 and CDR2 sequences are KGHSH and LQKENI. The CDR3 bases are TGTGCCAGCTCACGACCTCCGGGACAGGGGGAGACCCAGTACTTC. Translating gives CASSRPPGQGETQYF.

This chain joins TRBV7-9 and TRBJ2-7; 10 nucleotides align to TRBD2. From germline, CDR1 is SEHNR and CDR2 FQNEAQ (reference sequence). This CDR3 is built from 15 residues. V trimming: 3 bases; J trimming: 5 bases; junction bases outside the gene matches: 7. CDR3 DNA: TGTGCCAGCAGCTTTGAGAGCGGGAGGGCGGACGAGCAGTACTTC. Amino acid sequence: CASSFESGRADEQYF.

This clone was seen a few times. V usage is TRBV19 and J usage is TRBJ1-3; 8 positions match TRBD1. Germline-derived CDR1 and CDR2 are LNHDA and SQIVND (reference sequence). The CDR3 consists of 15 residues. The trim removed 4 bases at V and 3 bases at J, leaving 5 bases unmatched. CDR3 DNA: TGTGCCAGTAGTACCGGGACAGGCGGTGGAAACACCATATATTTT. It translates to CASSTGTGGGNTIYF.

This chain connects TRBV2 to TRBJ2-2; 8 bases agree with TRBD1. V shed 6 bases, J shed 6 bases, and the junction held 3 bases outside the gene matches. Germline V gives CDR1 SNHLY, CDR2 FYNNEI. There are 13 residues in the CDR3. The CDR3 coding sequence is TGTGCCAGCAGCCAACAGGGGGCCGGGGAGCTGTTTTTT. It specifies CASSQQGAGELFF.

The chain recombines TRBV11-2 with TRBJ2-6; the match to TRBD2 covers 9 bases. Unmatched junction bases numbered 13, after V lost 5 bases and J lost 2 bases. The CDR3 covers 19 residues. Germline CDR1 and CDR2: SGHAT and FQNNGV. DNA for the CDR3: TGTGCCAGCAGCCCTCCGTTGCGGGAGGGCCTGGCTGGGGCCAACGTCCTGACTTTC. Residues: CASSPPLREGLAGANVLTF.

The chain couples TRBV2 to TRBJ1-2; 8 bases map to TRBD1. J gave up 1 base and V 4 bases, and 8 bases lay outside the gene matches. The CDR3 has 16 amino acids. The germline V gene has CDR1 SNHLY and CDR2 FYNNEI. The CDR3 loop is CASSGTGLRGNYGYTF. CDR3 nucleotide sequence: TGTGCCAGCAGTGGGACAGGGTTGAGGGGTAACTATGGCTACACCTTC.

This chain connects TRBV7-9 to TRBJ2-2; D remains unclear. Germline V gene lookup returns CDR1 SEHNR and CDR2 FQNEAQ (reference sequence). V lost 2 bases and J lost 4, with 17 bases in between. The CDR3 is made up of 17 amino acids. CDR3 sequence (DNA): TGTGCCAGCAGCTTAATTCCTTTAGGGCCGGGCACCGGGGAGCTGTTTTTT. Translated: CASSLIPLGPGTGELFF.

The CDR3 protein is CASPRTSGRTGELFF. CDR3 nucleotide sequence: TGTGCCAGCCCCCGGACTAGCGGGCGCACCGGGGAGCTGTTTTTT. The chain couples TRBV25-1 to TRBJ2-2, with 11 bases fitting TRBD2. CDR1 MGHDK and CDR2 SYGVNS come from the germline V gene. The ends lost 8 bases at V and 4 bases at J; junction bases unmatched: 6. The CDR3 has 15 residues.

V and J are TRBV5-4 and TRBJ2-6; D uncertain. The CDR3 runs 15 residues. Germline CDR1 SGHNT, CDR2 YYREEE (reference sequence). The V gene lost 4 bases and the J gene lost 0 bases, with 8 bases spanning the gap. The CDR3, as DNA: TGTGCCAGCAGCCCACCGAGCTCTGGGGCCAACGTCCTGACTTTC. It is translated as CASSPPSSGANVLTF.

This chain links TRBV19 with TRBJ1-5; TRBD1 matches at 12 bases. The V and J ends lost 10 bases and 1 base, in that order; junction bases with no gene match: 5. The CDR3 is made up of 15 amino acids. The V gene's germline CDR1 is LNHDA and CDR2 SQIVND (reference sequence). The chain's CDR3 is CATGDRGQSNQPQHF. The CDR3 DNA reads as TGTGCCACCGGGGACAGGGGGCAGAGCAATCAGCCCCAGCATTTT.

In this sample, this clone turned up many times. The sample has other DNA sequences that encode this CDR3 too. CDR3 bases: TGTGCCAGCAGCTTAGAGGGGAACACTGAAGCTTTCTTT. This gives the protein CASSLEGNTEAFF. The V call is TRBV7-9, the J call TRBJ1-1; D not certain. Germline V gene data show CDR1 as SEHNR and CDR2 as FQNEAQ (reference sequence). The CDR3 contains 13 residues. V was pared by 1 base and J by 1 base, with 4 bases between.